Below, 6 T cell receptor beta chains from the same sample are listed, as sequenced in a study of blood T cell repertoires in COVID-19 (dated by TCRdb to about 2020). To prepare the library, the immunoSEQ multiplex PCR assay was applied. Here the immuneACCESS table is served through TCRdb, limited to in-frame sequences with V and J called. Missing clones are a known gap in these copies; in checked studies unresolved V genes cover under half, and the rest lacks a known reason. The sample records under 200,000 clones, around 89% of which are singletons. Of the sample, roughly 0.77% is held by the ten largest clones. The specimen sequenced was PBMCs or T cells enriched from blood (not recorded which). The receptors here all came from a woman under 30 who had recovered from COVID-19.

This clone was seen once. This chain connects TRBV6-5 to TRBJ2-2; 10 bases match TRBD1. Trimming took 7 bases from V and 2 from J; bases not matched to a gene: 4. Germline V gene lookup returns CDR1 MNHEY and CDR2 SVGAGI. The CDR3 runs 15 residues. The CDR3 loop is CASTGTGANTGELFF. The DNA of the CDR3 is TGTGCCAGCACCGGGACAGGGGCCAACACCGGGGAGCTGTTTTTT.

In its sample, this clone was seen a few times. The chain carries TRBV30 and TRBJ1-3; D gene uncertain. This CDR3 region has 12 residues. Germline values: CDR1 GTSNPN, CDR2 SVGIG (reference sequence). The germline V and J ends were trimmed by 2 bases and 0 bases, with 2 bases remaining between them. This CDR3 is CAWSLSGNTIYF. The CDR3, as DNA: TGTGCCTGGAGTCTCTCTGGAAACACCATATATTTT.

J is TRBJ2-6 and V is TRBV18, with 7 bases aligning to TRBD1. From germline, CDR1 is KGHSH and CDR2 LQKENI. The V gene end was trimmed by 3 bases and the J gene end by 2 bases; junction bases not matched to a gene: 10. The CDR3 consists of 18 residues. CDR3 loop: CASSPIRDSYTGANVLTF. In nucleotides, the CDR3 is TGTGCCAGCTCACCGATTAGGGACAGCTACACTGGGGCCAACGTCCTGACTTTC.

This chain joins TRBV28 and TRBJ2-5, with 7 bases aligning to TRBD2. This CDR3 comprises 17 residues. Germline CDR1 reads MDHEN; CDR2 reads SYDVKM. V dropped 2 bases and J dropped 1; count of bases not matched to a gene: 10. CDR3 nucleotides: TGTGCCAGCAGTTTAGTAGCGGGCTACCCCGGCCAAGAGACCCAGTACTTC. This sequence encodes CASSLVAGYPGQETQYF.

The chain carries TRBV5-1 and TRBJ2-3; D possibly corresponds to TRBD1 (7 bases). Germline assignment: CDR1 SGHRS and CDR2 YFSETQ. V lost 4 bases, J lost 0 bases, and 12 bases lay in between. This CDR3 is 15 amino acids long. The chain's CDR3 is CASSPGGTSTDTQYF. CDR3 nucleotides: TGCGCCAGCAGCCCAGGGGGGACTAGCACAGATACGCAGTATTTT.

This chain links TRBV25-1 with TRBJ1-2, with TRBD1 identical over 9 bases. Germline V gene sequence: CDR1 MGHDK, CDR2 SYGVNS. Unmatched junction bases numbered 12, after V lost 4 bases and J lost 0 bases. This CDR3 is built from 18 residues. This CDR3 is CASSALMGQGDSNYGYTF. CDR3 nucleotide sequence: TGTGCCAGCAGTGCCCTTATGGGACAGGGTGATTCTAACTATGGCTACACCTTC.